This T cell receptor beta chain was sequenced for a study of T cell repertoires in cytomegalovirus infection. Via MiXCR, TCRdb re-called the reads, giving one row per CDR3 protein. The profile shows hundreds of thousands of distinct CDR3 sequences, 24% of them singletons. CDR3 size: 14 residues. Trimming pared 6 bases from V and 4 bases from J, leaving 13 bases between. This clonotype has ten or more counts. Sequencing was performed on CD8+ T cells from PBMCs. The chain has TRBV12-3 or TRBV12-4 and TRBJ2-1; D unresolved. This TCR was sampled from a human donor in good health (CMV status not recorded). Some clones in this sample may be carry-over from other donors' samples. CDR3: CASSLYFEYNEQFF. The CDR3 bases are TGTGCCAGCAGCCTCTATTTTGAATACAATGAGCAGTTCTTC.